These T cell receptor beta chains were read from a single sample in a study of blood T cell repertoires in COVID-19. This table comes from immunoSEQ multiplex PCR, and its TCRdb copy is limited to in-frame clones, with some not included. The table has roughly 250,000 clones, 91% seen once. Material: peripheral blood. These receptors all come from a person aged 18 to 30 with COVID-19, enrolled during active disease. CDR3s include the opening cysteine and the closing phenylalanine or tryptophan. The D gene is left open where the match is weak. Clone sizes are given selectively: once, few, many, or a class where the clone is expanded.

V gene	J gene	D gene	clone size	CDR3 protein	CDR3 DNA
TRBV5-1	TRBJ2-1	NA	NA	CASSLGGVSYNEQFF	TGCGCCAGCAGCTTGGGCGGGGTTTCCTACAATGAGCAGTTCTTC
TRBV27	TRBJ1-6	NA	NA	CASSLNGYSPLHF	TGTGCCAGCAGTTTGAACGGTTATTCACCCCTCCACTTT
TRBV11-2	TRBJ2-5	NA	NA	CASSLLVASVQETQYF	TGTGCCAGCAGCTTATTGGTGGCTAGCGTCCAAGAGACCCAGTACTTC
TRBV13	TRBJ2-1	TRBD2	NA	CASRSSGRGNEQFF	TGTGCCAGCAGGAGTAGCGGGAGGGGTAATGAGCAGTTCTTC
TRBV7-2	TRBJ1-1	TRBD1	NA	CASSLFGQGAENTEAFF	TGTGCCAGCAGCCTATTCGGACAGGGGGCTGAGAACACTGAAGCTTTCTTT
TRBV28	TRBJ2-7	NA	NA	CASSYQGISYEQYF	TGTGCCAGCAGTTATCAGGGCATATCCTACGAGCAGTACTTC
TRBV11-2	TRBJ1-3	NA	NA	CASSYSQSSGNTIYF	TGTGCCAGCAGCTATTCACAGAGCTCTGGAAACACCATATATTTT
TRBV27	TRBJ1-5	NA	NA	CASSPLQGYSNQPQHF	TGTGCCAGCAGTCCACTCCAGGGGTATAGCAATCAGCCCCAGCATTTT
TRBV2	TRBJ1-5	NA	once	CASSNPLETNQPQHF	TGTGCCAGCAGTAACCCATTGGAGACCAATCAGCCCCAGCATTTT
TRBV2	TRBJ1-4	NA	few	CASPGDRDEKLFF	TGTGCCAGTCCGGGTGATCGGGATGAAAAACTGTTTTTT
TRBV5-4	TRBJ2-1	TRBD2	NA	CASSSGGLAGTSGNEQFF	TGTGCCAGCAGCTCAGGGGGACTAGCGGGCACTTCTGGCAATGAGCAGTTCTTC
TRBV5-1	TRBJ2-7	TRBD2	NA	CAIKGLAGQTYEQYF	TGCGCCATCAAGGGACTAGCGGGCCAAACCTACGAGCAGTACTTC
TRBV5-1	TRBJ2-1	TRBD1	NA	CASSLSPGTGYNEQFF	TGCGCCAGCAGCTTGTCCCCCGGGACAGGTTACAATGAGCAGTTCTTC
TRBV19	TRBJ1-5	NA	once	CASSIIGGTQPQHF	TGTGCCAGTAGTATCATCGGGGGGACTCAGCCCCAGCATTTT
TRBV7-9	TRBJ1-4	NA	once	CASSLDRFSEKLFF	TGTGCCAGCAGCTTAGACAGGTTTAGTGAAAAACTGTTTTTT
TRBV9	TRBJ2-1	TRBD1	few	CASSVAGQGSNEQFF	TGTGCCAGCAGCGTAGCGGGACAGGGGTCCAATGAGCAGTTCTTC
TRBV9	TRBJ2-1	TRBD2	NA	CASSGGLAAPNEQFF	TGTGCCAGCAGCGGGGGACTAGCGGCCCCGAATGAGCAGTTCTTC
TRBV19	TRBJ1-5	TRBD1	NA	CASRTGTGGFQQPQHF	TGTGCCAGTAGGACCGGGACAGGGGGCTTTCAACAGCCCCAGCATTTT
TRBV4-1	TRBJ2-1	NA	NA	CASKDPVRSHKQFF	TGCGCCAGCAAGGATCCGGTACGGAGCCATAAGCAGTTCTTC
TRBV4-1	TRBJ2-5	TRBD1	NA	CASSQEGVRGLKETQYF	TGCGCCAGCAGCCAAGAGGGGGTGAGGGGGCTTAAAGAGACCCAGTACTTC
TRBV5-1	TRBJ2-7	NA	NA	CASSLESGGSSYEQYF	TGCGCCAGCAGCTTGGAGTCGGGGGGCTCTAGCTACGAGCAGTACTTC
TRBV14	TRBJ2-7	TRBD2	NA	CASSQVFSGSYEQYF	TGTGCCAGCAGCCAAGTTTTTAGCGGGAGCTACGAGCAGTACTTC
TRBV27	TRBJ2-7	TRBD1	NA	CASSLAGQGAYEQYF	TGTGCCAGCAGTTTAGCGGGACAGGGGGCCTACGAGCAGTACTTC
TRBV6-2/TRBV6-3	TRBJ2-3	NA	NA	CASSPAGTDTQYF	TGTGCCAGCAGCCCAGCGGGCACAGATACGCAGTATTTT
TRBV4-1	TRBJ1-1	NA	NA	CASSRHNEAFF	TGCGCCAGCAGCCGGCATAATGAAGCTTTCTTT
TRBV25-1	TRBJ2-5	NA	NA	CASSESGTQETQYF	TGTGCCAGCAGTGAATCAGGCACCCAAGAGACCCAGTACTTC
TRBV7-9	TRBJ1-1	NA	NA	CASTLGQIMNTEAFF	TGTGCCAGCACCCTAGGCCAGATCATGAACACTGAAGCTTTCTTT